Listed below are T cell receptor beta chains from one sample, sequenced in a study of blood T cell repertoires in COVID-19. This table comes from immunoSEQ multiplex PCR, and its TCRdb copy is limited to in-frame clones, with some not included. The table has about 220,000 clones, roughly four fifths seen once; the top ten hold 3%. Sequencing used peripheral blood. Receptors originate from a woman aged 30 to 39 who had recovered from COVID-19. CDR3s include the opening cysteine and the closing phenylalanine or tryptophan. D genes are given only for firm matches. Some rows mark clone size as missing; the rest say once, few, many or name a class of expanded clone.

TRBJ2-7 | few | TRBV28 | TRBD2 | CASSPGLAGLSYEQYF | TGTGCCAGCAGTCCGGGACTAGCGGGCCTCTCCTACGAGCAGTACTTC
TRBJ2-1 | - | TRBV6-6 | - | CASSYSIKNEQFF | TGTGCCAGCAGTTACTCTATAAAAAATGAGCAGTTCTTC
TRBJ2-1 | - | TRBV7-3 | TRBD1 | CASSLLGQGYNEQFF | TGTGCCAGCAGCTTATTGGGACAGGGATACAATGAGCAGTTCTTC
TRBJ1-5 | - | TRBV29-1 | - | CSVSEGGVGQPQHF | TGCAGCGTCAGCGAGGGCGGGGTAGGGCAGCCCCAGCATTTT
TRBJ2-2 | - | TRBV7-6 | - | CASSLSQGGTGELFF | TGTGCCAGCAGCTTATCCCAGGGAGGCACCGGGGAGCTGTTTTTT
TRBJ2-3 | few | TRBV11-2 | - | CASSLQGGLTDTQYF | TGTGCCAGCAGCTTACAGGGGGGCCTCACAGATACGCAGTATTTT
TRBJ2-7 | - | TRBV12-3/TRBV12-4 | - | CASSPPGVAQQYF | TGTGCCAGCAGTCCCCCTGGCGTAGCGCAGCAGTACTTC
TRBJ2-7 | - | TRBV7-3 | - | CASSLTQGYEQYF | TGTGCCAGCAGCTTAACCCAGGGCTACGAGCAGTACTTC
TRBJ2-7 | - | TRBV28 | TRBD1 | CASSFPTGTGHYEQYF | TGTGCCAGCAGTTTCCCGACCGGGACAGGGCACTACGAGCAGTACTTC
TRBJ1-1 | - | TRBV5-1 | TRBD1 | CASSPGQGNPTEAFF | TGCGCCAGCAGCCCGGGACAGGGAAATCCCACTGAAGCTTTCTTT